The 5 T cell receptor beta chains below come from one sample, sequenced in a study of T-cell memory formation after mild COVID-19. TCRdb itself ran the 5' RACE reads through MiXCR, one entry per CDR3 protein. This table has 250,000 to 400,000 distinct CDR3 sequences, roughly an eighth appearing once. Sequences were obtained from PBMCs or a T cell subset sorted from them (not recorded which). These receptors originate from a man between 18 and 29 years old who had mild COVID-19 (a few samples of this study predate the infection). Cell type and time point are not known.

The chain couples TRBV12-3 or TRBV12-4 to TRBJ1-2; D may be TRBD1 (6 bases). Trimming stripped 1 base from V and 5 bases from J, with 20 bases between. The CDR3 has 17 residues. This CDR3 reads CASSLGTGWQGLYGYTF. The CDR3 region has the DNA TGTGCCAGCAGTTTAGGTACGGGTTGGCAGGGGCTTTATGGCTACACCTTC.

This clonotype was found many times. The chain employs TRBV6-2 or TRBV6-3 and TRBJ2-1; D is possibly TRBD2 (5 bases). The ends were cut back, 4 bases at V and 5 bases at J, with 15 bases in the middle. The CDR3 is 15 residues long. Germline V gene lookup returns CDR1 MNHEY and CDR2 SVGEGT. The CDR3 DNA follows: TGTGCCAGCAGTTCCCTTGTAGGAGGTCACAATGAGCAGTTCTTC. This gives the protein CASSSLVGGHNEQFF.

The CDR3 loop is CASSYWGTEAFF. CDR3 DNA sequence: TGTGCCAGCAGTTACTGGGGGACTGAAGCTTTCTTT. The rearrangement links TRBV6-5 to TRBJ1-1; D may be TRBD1 (5 bases). V was clipped by 1 base and J by 5 bases, with 5 bases between them. The germline gives CDR1 MNHEY, CDR2 SVGAGI. The CDR3 has 12 amino acids.

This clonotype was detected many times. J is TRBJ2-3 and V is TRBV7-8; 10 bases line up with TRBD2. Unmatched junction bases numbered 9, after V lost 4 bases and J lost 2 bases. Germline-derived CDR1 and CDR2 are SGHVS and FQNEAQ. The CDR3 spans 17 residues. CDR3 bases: TGTGCCAGCAGCTCTGGGCCTAGCGGGGGAGACACAGATACGCAGTATTTT. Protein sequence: CASSSGPSGGDTDTQYF. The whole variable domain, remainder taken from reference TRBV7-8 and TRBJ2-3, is GAGVSQSPRYKVAKRGQDVALRCDPISGHVSLFWYQQALGQGPEFLTYFQNEAQLDKSGLPSDRFFAERPEGSVSTLKIQRTQQEDSAVYLCASSSGPSGGDTDTQYFGPGTRLTVL.

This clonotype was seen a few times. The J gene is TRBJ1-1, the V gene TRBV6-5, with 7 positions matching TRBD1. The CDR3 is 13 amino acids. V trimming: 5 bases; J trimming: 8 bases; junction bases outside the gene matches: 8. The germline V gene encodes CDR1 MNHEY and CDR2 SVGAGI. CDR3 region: CASSPGGQLEAFF. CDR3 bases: TGTGCCAGCAGTCCCGGGGGACAGCTGGAAGCTTTCTTT.